These T cell receptor beta chains were read from a single sample in a study of shared clonotypes between healthy human individuals. Using immunoSEQ multiplex PCR, the repertoire was profiled, and TCRdb retains in-frame clones only, with some absent. Altogether a few million clones are present, more than 90% being singletons, with the ten largest covering about 0.13%. The sample taken for sequencing was naive CD4+ T cells sorted from blood. These receptor sequences come from a man younger than 30 in good health. The CDR3 runs from the conserved cysteine through the conserved F or W. The D gene is left open where the match is weak. The size of a clone is reported for some rows only, either as once, few or many, or as a class for expanded clones.

cdr3_nt: TGTGCCAGCAGTGAACGACAGGGGTTAGGGTTCGGGGAGACCCAGTACTTC; cdr3_aa: CASSERQGLGFGETQYF; d_call: TRBD1; v_call: TRBV6-1; clone_size: NA; j_call: TRBJ2-5
cdr3_nt: TGTGCCAGCAGCTTGAGGTATCCAGGCAGTTCGAACACTGAAGCTTTCTTT; cdr3_aa: CASSLRYPGSSNTEAFF; d_call: NA; v_call: TRBV11-2; clone_size: NA; j_call: TRBJ1-1
cdr3_nt: TGTGCCAGCAGCCCCCCGGGGTCTAGCACAGATACGCAGTATTTT; cdr3_aa: CASSPPGSSTDTQYF; d_call: NA; v_call: TRBV28; clone_size: NA; j_call: TRBJ2-3
cdr3_nt: TGTGCCAGCAGCCTGGCTAGCGGGGTAAATGCCTACGAGCAGTACTTC; cdr3_aa: CASSLASGVNAYEQYF; d_call: TRBD2; v_call: TRBV7-9; clone_size: NA; j_call: TRBJ2-7
cdr3_nt: TGTGCCAGCAGAGCGACGGCTTGGGGCAGCAATCAGCCCCAGCATTTT; cdr3_aa: CASRATAWGSNQPQHF; d_call: NA; v_call: TRBV2; clone_size: NA; j_call: TRBJ1-5
cdr3_nt: TGCGCCAGCAGCCAAGAAACGGGCCCCTACGAGCAGTACTTC; cdr3_aa: CASSQETGPYEQYF; d_call: NA; v_call: TRBV4-3; clone_size: NA; j_call: TRBJ2-7
cdr3_nt: TGCGCCAGCAGCATGTCCGGGACTAGCGGCACAGATACGCAGTATTTT; cdr3_aa: CASSMSGTSGTDTQYF; d_call: TRBD2; v_call: TRBV5-1; clone_size: NA; j_call: TRBJ2-3
cdr3_nt: TGTGCCAGCAGTTCCCAAGGGGTGGGGACCTACGAGCAGTACTTC; cdr3_aa: CASSSQGVGTYEQYF; d_call: NA; v_call: TRBV28; clone_size: NA; j_call: TRBJ2-7
cdr3_nt: TGTGCCAGCAGTTCCCACTCCACACGCAGGACAACTAATGAAAAACTGTTTTTT; cdr3_aa: CASSSHSTRRTTNEKLFF; d_call: NA; v_call: TRBV27; clone_size: NA; j_call: TRBJ1-4
cdr3_nt: TGTGCCTGGGGGACAGGGCGAAGCACAGATACGCAGTATTTT; cdr3_aa: CAWGTGRSTDTQYF; d_call: TRBD1; v_call: TRBV30; clone_size: NA; j_call: TRBJ2-3
cdr3_nt: TGCACCAGCAGCCAACTGGGGGGATTATCGGTCCACGAGCAGTACTTC; cdr3_aa: CTSSQLGGLSVHEQYF; d_call: NA; v_call: TRBV1; clone_size: NA; j_call: TRBJ2-7
cdr3_nt: TGTGCCAGCTCCCTCGGACAGGCCGCAGATACGCAGTATTTT; cdr3_aa: CASSLGQAADTQYF; d_call: TRBD1; v_call: TRBV18; clone_size: NA; j_call: TRBJ2-3
cdr3_nt: TGTGCCAGCAGCTTCTTGCGGGGGTACAATGAGCAGTTCTTC; cdr3_aa: CASSFLRGYNEQFF; d_call: TRBD2; v_call: TRBV5-6; clone_size: NA; j_call: TRBJ2-1
cdr3_nt: TGTGCCAGCAGCTTAGCGGGCGGGATTTACGAGCAGTACTTC; cdr3_aa: CASSLAGGIYEQYF; d_call: NA; v_call: TRBV7-2; clone_size: NA; j_call: TRBJ2-7
cdr3_nt: TGTGCCAGCAGCTCTTGGACAGGCAACTATGGCTACACCTTC; cdr3_aa: CASSSWTGNYGYTF; d_call: TRBD1; v_call: TRBV5-5; clone_size: NA; j_call: TRBJ1-2
cdr3_nt: TGCGCCAGCAGAGGTCCCAATGGGGGGACTGAAGCTTTCTTT; cdr3_aa: CASRGPNGGTEAFF; d_call: NA; v_call: TRBV5-1; clone_size: NA; j_call: TRBJ1-1
cdr3_nt: TGCGCCAGCAGCTTGGGGTACCAGCGGAGCTACAATGAGCAGTTCTTC; cdr3_aa: CASSLGYQRSYNEQFF; d_call: NA; v_call: TRBV5-1; clone_size: once; j_call: TRBJ2-1
cdr3_nt: TGTGCCAGCAGCGCAGGATACTGGGGGACTGAAGCTTTCTTT; cdr3_aa: CASSAGYWGTEAFF; d_call: NA; v_call: TRBV9; clone_size: NA; j_call: TRBJ1-1
cdr3_nt: TGTGCCTGGAGCGCGGGCCCTGGCTACACCTTC; cdr3_aa: CAWSAGPGYTF; d_call: NA; v_call: TRBV30; clone_size: NA; j_call: TRBJ1-2
cdr3_nt: TGTGCCAGCAGCGTAGCAGAGAACACTGAAGCTTTCTTT; cdr3_aa: CASSVAENTEAFF; d_call: NA; v_call: TRBV9; clone_size: NA; j_call: TRBJ1-1
cdr3_nt: TGTGCCAGCAGCTTAGTCAGGTCGGGAGCGTCCGAGCAGTACTTC; cdr3_aa: CASSLVRSGASEQYF; d_call: NA; v_call: TRBV11-2; clone_size: NA; j_call: TRBJ2-7
cdr3_nt: TGTGCCAGCAGTGAGGGCCAGGGCTCCGAGCAGTACTTC; cdr3_aa: CASSEGQGSEQYF; d_call: NA; v_call: TRBV2; clone_size: NA; j_call: TRBJ2-7
cdr3_nt: TGTGCCAGCAGTTTCAGACAGGCAGCGCATAATTCACCCCTCCACTTT; cdr3_aa: CASSFRQAAHNSPLHF; d_call: NA; v_call: TRBV6-5; clone_size: NA; j_call: TRBJ1-6
cdr3_nt: TGTGCCACCCGGGACAGCGATTATAGCAATCAGCCCCAGCATTTT; cdr3_aa: CATRDSDYSNQPQHF; d_call: TRBD1; v_call: TRBV6-1; clone_size: once; j_call: TRBJ1-5
cdr3_nt: TGTGCCAGCAGCTCAGATGAAAAACTGTTTTTT; cdr3_aa: CASSSDEKLFF; d_call: NA; v_call: TRBV7-9; clone_size: NA; j_call: TRBJ1-4
cdr3_nt: TGTGCCAGCAGCTTAGGGAGGGAACAGGATACGCAGTATTTT; cdr3_aa: CASSLGREQDTQYF; d_call: NA; v_call: TRBV11-3; clone_size: NA; j_call: TRBJ2-3
cdr3_nt: TGCGCCAGCAGCCAAGCGAGACTCTCCTATAATTCACCCCTCCACTTT; cdr3_aa: CASSQARLSYNSPLHF; d_call: NA; v_call: TRBV4-1; clone_size: NA; j_call: TRBJ1-6
cdr3_nt: TGTGCCAGTAGTATGGCAGAATCCTACAATGAGCAGTTCTTC; cdr3_aa: CASSMAESYNEQFF; d_call: NA; v_call: TRBV19; clone_size: NA; j_call: TRBJ2-1
cdr3_nt: TGCGCCAGCAGCTTCGGGACAACGGAGACCCAGTACTTC; cdr3_aa: CASSFGTTETQYF; d_call: NA; v_call: TRBV5-1; clone_size: NA; j_call: TRBJ2-5
cdr3_nt: TGTGCCAGCAGGCTAGCGGGAGGCCTCGGCGAGCAGTACTTC; cdr3_aa: CASRLAGGLGEQYF; d_call: TRBD2; v_call: TRBV25-1; clone_size: NA; j_call: TRBJ2-7
cdr3_nt: TGTGCCAGCAGCTTGATCGGCAGGGAAGAGACCCAGTACTTC; cdr3_aa: CASSLIGREETQYF; d_call: NA; v_call: TRBV5-4; clone_size: NA; j_call: TRBJ2-5
cdr3_nt: TGTGCCAGCAGCTTGCGGACTAGCGCCTGGACAGATACGCAGTATTTT; cdr3_aa: CASSLRTSAWTDTQYF; d_call: TRBD2; v_call: TRBV5-6; clone_size: NA; j_call: TRBJ2-3
cdr3_nt: TGCGCCAGCAGCTTCCCCTCTTGGCAATGGGTATCTGGGGCCAACGTCCTGACTTTC; cdr3_aa: CASSFPSWQWVSGANVLTF; d_call: NA; v_call: TRBV5-1; clone_size: NA; j_call: TRBJ2-6
cdr3_nt: TGCGCCAGCAGCGATAGCGGACTATCCACAGATACGCAGTATTTT; cdr3_aa: CASSDSGLSTDTQYF; d_call: NA; v_call: TRBV5-1; clone_size: NA; j_call: TRBJ2-3
cdr3_nt: TGTGCCAGCAGTTTAACCCGTGCAACTAATGAAAAACTGTTTTTT; cdr3_aa: CASSLTRATNEKLFF; d_call: NA; v_call: TRBV27; clone_size: once; j_call: TRBJ1-4
cdr3_nt: TGTGCCAGCAGCTTCAGGGTGGATGGAAACACCATATATTTT; cdr3_aa: CASSFRVDGNTIYF; d_call: NA; v_call: TRBV7-2; clone_size: NA; j_call: TRBJ1-3
cdr3_nt: TGTGCCAGCAGCGTAGGGGGGAGCTCCTACGAGCAGTACTTC; cdr3_aa: CASSVGGSSYEQYF; d_call: NA; v_call: TRBV9; clone_size: NA; j_call: TRBJ2-7
cdr3_nt: TGTGCCAGCAGCTTAGGACAGGCCGAGTTCTTC; cdr3_aa: CASSLGQAEFF; d_call: NA; v_call: TRBV7-8; clone_size: NA; j_call: TRBJ2-1
cdr3_nt: TGTGCCAACTCGAGACAAAGTAGCAATCAGCCCCAGCATTTT; cdr3_aa: CANSRQSSNQPQHF; d_call: NA; v_call: TRBV6-1; clone_size: once; j_call: TRBJ1-5
cdr3_nt: TGCGCCAGCAGCCAGGCCCGACAGGGAGGCACTGAAGCTTTCTTT; cdr3_aa: CASSQARQGGTEAFF; d_call: TRBD1; v_call: TRBV5-1; clone_size: NA; j_call: TRBJ1-1
cdr3_nt: TGTGCCAGCACGAAAGGGGGGCCGGAGACCCAGTACTTC; cdr3_aa: CASTKGGPETQYF; d_call: NA; v_call: TRBV2; clone_size: NA; j_call: TRBJ2-5
cdr3_nt: TGTGCCAGCAGTTACAGCACAGGTCTCTACGAGCAGTACTTC; cdr3_aa: CASSYSTGLYEQYF; d_call: NA; v_call: TRBV6-5; clone_size: NA; j_call: TRBJ2-7
cdr3_nt: TGTGCCAGCAGCTTAGCGAACCTAGCGGGGACCTACAATGAGCAGTTCTTC; cdr3_aa: CASSLANLAGTYNEQFF; d_call: TRBD2; v_call: TRBV7-9; clone_size: NA; j_call: TRBJ2-1
cdr3_nt: TGTGCCAGCAGCACGAGGACAGGAACTAACACTGAAGCTTTCTTT; cdr3_aa: CASSTRTGTNTEAFF; d_call: TRBD1; v_call: TRBV7-2; clone_size: NA; j_call: TRBJ1-1